A single sample gave rise to the 26 T cell receptor beta chains below, sequenced in a study of T cell responses to AZD1222 COVID-19 vaccine. TCRdb's copy holds only in-frame clones and misses some; the assay was immunoSEQ multiplex PCR. The sample consists of tens of thousands of clones, around 83% of them appearing once. This specimen consisted of peripheral blood, obtained on day 0 of AZD1222 vaccination. The source of these receptors is an adult in good health.

The CDR3 DNA reads TGTGCCAGCAGCTTGGCGGGTAGCAGGGTAGGCGAGCAGTACTTC. Protein: CASSLAGSRVGEQYF. The chain combines TRBV5-5 with TRBJ2-7; D possibly corresponds to TRBD1 (5 bases). CDR1 is SGHKS and CDR2 is YYEKEE in the germline V gene (reference sequence). CDR3 size: 15 residues. The V gene lost 0 bases and the J gene lost 6 bases, with 16 bases spanning the gap.

As concerns this clone: The junction departs from germline at one end; a sequencing error may be responsible. This CDR3 reads CASREEMGGTQYF. The CDR3, as DNA: TGTGCCAGCAGAGAAGAGATGGGAGGGACCCAGTACTTC. The V call is TRBV2, the J call TRBJ2-5; D might be TRBD2 (6 bases). Germline loops: CDR1 SNHLY, CDR2 FYNNEI. The CDR3 loop spans 13 amino acids.

V usage is TRBV9 and J usage is TRBJ1-5; 9 positions match TRBD1. CDR3 length equals 16 residues. The germline V gene has CDR1 SGDLS and CDR2 YYNGEE. V gave up 3 bases and J gave up 12 bases; unmatched junction bases: 16. The CDR3 bases are TGTGCCAGCAGCGCCGGGGACAGGGCAGGTTCGGACCTCCAGCATTTT. Translating gives CASSAGDRAGSDLQHF.

V usage is TRBV7-3 and J usage is TRBJ2-5; the D is unclear. The CDR3 totals 16 residues. The ends were cut back, 1 base at V and 1 base at J, with 13 bases in the middle. Looked up from germline, CDR1 is SGHTA and CDR2 is FQGTGA. CDR3 residues: CASSLNSYSRQETQYF. The DNA of the CDR3 is TGTGCCAGCAGCTTAAACTCCTATAGCCGCCAAGAGACCCAGTACTTC.

The chain links TRBV6-5 to TRBJ1-1; D unclear. The germline V gene has CDR1 MNHEY and CDR2 SVGAGI. V gave up 6 bases and J gave up 7 bases, with 18 bases separating them. This CDR3 has 14 amino acids. The CDR3 DNA reads as TGTGCCAGCAGCCCACCCGGGAGGGCTGATGAAGCTTTCTTT. Protein product: CASSPPGRADEAFF.

The chain is built from TRBV5-1 and TRBJ1-6, with 9 bases fitting TRBD1. Germline V lookup: CDR1 SGHRS, CDR2 YFSETQ. V shed 0 bases and J 7 bases; nucleotides not matched to a gene: 8. The CDR3 spans 17 residues. CDR3 sequence reads: CASSLAYRDRANSPLHF. The DNA of the CDR3 is TGCGCCAGCAGCTTGGCTTACCGGGACAGGGCGAATTCACCCCTCCACTTT.

This clone is labeled medium-sized. Written as DNA, the CDR3 is TGTGCCAGCGGCCACAGGGACTCTGGAAACACCATATATTTT. Translated: CASGHRDSGNTIYF. The chain couples TRBV7-9 to TRBJ1-3; perhaps TRBD1 as D (6 bases). V lost 8 bases and J lost 0, with 11 bases in between. The CDR3 covers 14 residues. Germline V gene lookup returns CDR1 SEHNR and CDR2 FQNEAQ (reference sequence).

This chain joins TRBV6-5 and TRBJ2-3; TRBD1 matches at 11 bases. This CDR3 region has 14 residues. Germline V gene data show CDR1 as MNHEY and CDR2 as SVGAGI. With 8 bases clipped from V and 4 bases from J, the junction kept 5 bases outside the gene matches. Written as DNA, the CDR3 is TGTGCCAGCGGCGGGGACAGGGGGTCAGATACGCAGTATTTT. This codes for CASGGDRGSDTQYF.

This chain links TRBV19 with TRBJ2-7; 12 nucleotides agree with TRBD1. Trimming cost V 5 bases and J 0 bases; bases outside gene matches: 2. This CDR3 region has 15 residues. Per the germline V gene, CDR1 is LNHDA and CDR2 is SQIVND (reference sequence). The CDR3 protein is CASSAGQGASYEQYF. CDR3 nucleotide sequence: TGTGCCAGTAGTGCGGGACAGGGGGCCTCCTACGAGCAGTACTTC.

V gene TRBV10-2 combines with J gene TRBJ2-5; D call uncertain. Trimming took 4 bases from V and 0 from J, leaving 6 bases between them. CDR3 length equals 13 residues. The germline CDR1 and CDR2 sequences are WSHSY and SAAADI. The CDR3 reads CASSVSYQETQYF. CDR3 in DNA: TGCGCCAGCAGTGTGTCGTACCAAGAGACCCAGTACTTC.

The rearrangement joins TRBV9 to TRBJ1-1; D is perhaps TRBD1 (5 bases). The V end was cut by 4 bases, the J end by 3 bases, with 13 bases between. CDR3 length equals 14 residues. In germline, CDR1 is SGDLS, CDR2 YYNGEE. The CDR3 DNA reads TGTGCCAGCAGCCCCCACAGGAAGGACACTGAAGCTTTCTTT. Its translation: CASSPHRKDTEAFF.

The V and J genes are TRBV28 and TRBJ2-3; TRBD1 is a possible D gene (6 bases). The germline CDR1 and CDR2 sequences are MDHEN and SYDVKM. The V gene lost 6 bases and the J gene lost 6 bases, with 16 bases spanning the gap. The CDR3 runs to 14 residues. The CDR3 region has the DNA TGTGCCAGCAGCCGTACAGGGACCGTGGATACGCAGTATTTT. The encoded protein is CASSRTGTVDTQYF.

J is TRBJ2-4 and V is TRBV21-1. TRBV21-1 is marked as a pseudogene. The CDR3 totals 15 residues. Here the CDR3 reads CASTQGKGAKNIQYF. The CDR3 DNA follows: TGTGCCAGCACCCAAGGGAAGGGAGCCAAAAACATTCAGTACTTC.

This chain connects TRBV7-3 to TRBJ1-3, with 8 bases matching TRBD1. V lost 8 bases to trimming and J lost 1 base; unmatched junction nucleotides: 4. Germline values: CDR1 SGHTA, CDR2 FQGTGA. CDR3 length: 14 residues. CDR3 sequence reads: CASATGGSGNTIYF. The CDR3 DNA sequence: TGTGCCAGCGCAACAGGGGGATCTGGAAACACCATATATTTT.

V and J are TRBV30 and TRBJ1-4; maybe TRBD1 (5 bases). V lost 2 bases and J lost 5, with 18 bases in between. This CDR3 contains 16 residues. CDR1 is GTSNPN, CDR2 SVGIG, per germline (reference sequence). This CDR3 is CAWSILVPGSNEKLFF. The CDR3 DNA follows: TGTGCCTGGAGTATACTAGTCCCAGGGTCCAATGAAAAACTGTTTTTT.

The genes are TRBV15 and TRBJ1-3, with a possible D match to TRBD1 (5 bases). From germline, CDR1 is LNHNV and CDR2 YYDKDF (reference sequence). The V end lost 3 bases, the J end lost 6 bases, and 12 bases lay between the germline ends. CDR3 length: 14 residues. The CDR3 here is CATSSPGRANTIYF. The DNA of the CDR3 is TGTGCCACCAGCAGTCCAGGGAGAGCAAACACCATATATTTT.

This chain joins TRBV19 and TRBJ1-3; 7 bases are shared with TRBD1. V was clipped by 7 bases and J by 4 bases; unmatched bases: 4. CDR1 and CDR2 (germline): LNHDA, SQIVND (reference sequence). CDR3 size: 13 residues. The CDR3 DNA follows: TGTGCCAGTATCCCGACAGGGGGAAACACCATATATTTT. It yields the protein CASIPTGGNTIYF. The full variable domain, with the rest looked up from reference TRBV19 and TRBJ1-3, is DGGITQSPKYLFRKEGQNVTLSCEQNLNHDAMYWYRQDPGQGLRLIYYSQIVNDFQKGDIAEGYSVSREKKESFPLTVTSAQKNPTAFYLCASIPTGGNTIYFGEGSWLTVV.

Remarks on this clone: Other DNA sequences of this sample code for an identical CDR3. The CDR3 loop is CASRVLNTEAFF. The CDR3 nucleotides read TGTGCCAGTCGGGTGTTGAACACTGAAGCTTTCTTT. This chain uses TRBV19 with TRBJ1-1; D is unresolved. Trimming shortened V by 8 bases and J by 0 bases, and 7 bases separated the two germline ends. The germline V gene encodes CDR1 LNHDA and CDR2 SQIVND (reference sequence). The CDR3 has 12 amino acids.

V is TRBV10-2 and J is TRBJ1-6; D uncertain. CDR1 is WSHSY and CDR2 is SAAADI in the germline V gene. The CDR3 covers 16 residues. Trimming left V 1 base short and J 6 bases short, with 13 bases between. CDR3 bases: TGCGCCAGCAGTGAGTGGGTTGCTGTCGGTAATTCACCCCTCCACTTT. Its protein is CASSEWVAVGNSPLHF.

The rearrangement joins TRBV7-9 to TRBJ2-3; the match to TRBD2 covers 9 bases. Looked up from germline, CDR1 is SEHNR and CDR2 is FQNEAQ (reference sequence). Trimming cost V 3 bases and J 5 bases; bases outside gene matches: 6. This CDR3 is built from 15 residues. CDR3 DNA sequence: TGTGCCAGCAGCTTCGGTAGCGGGGGACAAGATACGCAGTATTTT. It is translated as CASSFGSGGQDTQYF.

The chain joins TRBV3-1 (or the pseudogene TRBV3-2) to TRBJ1-1, with D possibly matching TRBD1 (5 bases). The CDR3 loop spans 13 amino acids. Germline CDR1 reads LGHDT; CDR2 reads YNNKEL (reference sequence). The V end was cut by 0 bases, the J end by 10 bases, with 12 bases between. Here the CDR3 DNA reads TGTGCCAGCAGCCAAGATGGGACGGGCCGAGCTTTCTTT. Protein sequence: CASSQDGTGRAFF.

This rearrangement joins TRBV7-8 to TRBJ1-4, with D unresolved. The CDR3 consists of 14 residues. Trimming pared 0 bases from V and 1 base from J, leaving 3 bases between. CDR1 is SGHVS, CDR2 FQNEAQ, per germline. CDR3: CASSLALTNEKLFF. CDR3 DNA sequence: TGTGCCAGCAGCTTAGCCTTAACTAATGAAAAACTGTTTTTT.

This chain joins TRBV9 and TRBJ1-2, with D tentatively TRBD1 (5 bases). Looked up from germline, CDR1 is SGDLS and CDR2 is YYNGEE. This CDR3 contains 15 residues. The V end lost 0 bases, the J end lost 3 bases, and 12 bases lay between the germline ends. In DNA form, the CDR3 reads TGTGCCAGCAGCGTAGGCATGGGCAGGGACTATGGCTACACCTTC. Translation: CASSVGMGRDYGYTF.

The chain is built from TRBV18 and TRBJ2-5; the D is unclear. The germline V gene encodes CDR1 KGHSH and CDR2 LQKENI. V was clipped by 3 bases and J by 2 bases, with 10 bases between them. This CDR3 spans 14 amino acids. The CDR3 DNA reads as TGTGCCAGCTCACCGGGTCTAGAGCAAGAGACCCAGTACTTC. Protein product: CASSPGLEQETQYF.

V usage is TRBV24-1 and J usage is TRBJ2-1; TRBD1 aligns across 9 bases. Trimming cost V 7 bases and J 8 bases; bases outside gene matches: 8. The CDR3 has 14 residues. Per germline, CDR1 KGHDR and CDR2 SFDVKD. CDR3 sequence: CATSGDRETDEQFF. CDR3 DNA sequence: TGTGCCACCAGCGGGGACAGGGAAACAGATGAGCAGTTCTTC.

V gene TRBV7-6 combines with J gene TRBJ2-3; D unresolved. The CDR3 extends over 13 amino acids. Looked up from germline, CDR1 is SGHVS and CDR2 is FNYEAQ. Trimming removed 5 bases at V and 5 bases at J, with 11 bases between. The CDR3 DNA follows: TGTGCCAGCAGCAACGGCGGTTTAGATACGCAGTATTTT. Its translation: CASSNGGLDTQYF.